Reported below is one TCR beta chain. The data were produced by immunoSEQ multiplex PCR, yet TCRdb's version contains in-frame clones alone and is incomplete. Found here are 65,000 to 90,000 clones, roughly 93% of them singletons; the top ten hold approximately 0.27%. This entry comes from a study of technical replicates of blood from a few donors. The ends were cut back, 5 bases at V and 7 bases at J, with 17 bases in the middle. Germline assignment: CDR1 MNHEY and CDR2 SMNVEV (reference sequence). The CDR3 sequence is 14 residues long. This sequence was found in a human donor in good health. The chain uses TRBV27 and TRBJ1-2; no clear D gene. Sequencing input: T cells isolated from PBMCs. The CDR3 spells CASSPRAGRLGYTF. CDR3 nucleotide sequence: TGTGCCAGCAGTCCCCGCGCAGGCAGGCTTGGCTACACCTTC.